The 28 T cell receptor beta chains below all came from one sample that was sequenced in a study of T cell repertoires in cytomegalovirus infection. TCRdb re-called the reads with MiXCR, one entry per CDR3 protein. Among roughly 81,000 distinct CDR3 sequences, about 4% were seen once, and the ten largest hold 3.5% to 5%. Sequencing was done on a sample of PBMCs. The source is a human donor in good health (CMV status not recorded). Some clones in this sample may be carry-over from other donors' samples.

This clonotype was detected ten times or more. V usage is TRBV6-2 or TRBV6-3 and J usage is TRBJ2-4; weak D call: TRBD1 (6 bases). V was pared by 0 bases and J by 8 bases, with 17 bases between. Looked up from germline, CDR1 is MNHEY and CDR2 is SVGEGT. This CDR3 has 16 amino acids. In nucleotides, the CDR3 is TGTGCCAGCAGTTACTCGATCCTCCAGGGGTTTGACATTCAGTACTTC. The encoded protein is CASSYSILQGFDIQYF.

This clonotype showed up many times. The chain couples TRBV3-1 to TRBJ2-7; 13 bases map to TRBD2. Germline trimming cut 4 bases from V and 5 bases from J; bases unmatched to any gene: 2. CDR3 length equals 14 residues. CDR1 is LGHDT, CDR2 YNNKEL, per germline (reference sequence). The CDR3 DNA follows: TGTGCCAGCAGCCTCGGACTAGCGGGGGACGAGCAGTACTTC. Its protein is CASSLGLAGDEQYF.

There are many counts of this clonotype. The gene calls are TRBV7-2 and TRBJ2-3; D is possibly TRBD1 (6 bases). Trimming removed 5 bases from V and 6 bases from J, with 12 bases in between. Germline loops: CDR1 SGHTA, CDR2 FQGNSA. The CDR3 length is 13 residues. The CDR3 sequence is CASSPGTPDTQYF. The CDR3, as DNA: TGTGCCAGCAGCCCAGGGACACCCGATACGCAGTATTTT.

This clonotype was counted many times. V gene TRBV6-2 or TRBV6-3 combines with J gene TRBJ1-2; D might be TRBD1 (6 bases). Germline-derived CDR1 and CDR2 are MNHEY and SVGEGT. This CDR3 contains 14 residues. V was shortened by 6 bases and J by 4 bases, with 15 bases between the two germline ends. The DNA of the CDR3 is TGTGCCAGCAGAGTGGGGGCGGTCGGCTATGGCTACACCTTC. It encodes CASRVGAVGYGYTF.

This clonotype was recorded at least ten times. The chain links TRBV28 to TRBJ2-5; TRBD1 aligns across 9 bases. This CDR3 has 16 residues. The germline V gene has CDR1 MDHEN and CDR2 SYDVKM. The V and J ends lost 2 bases and 2 bases, in that order; junction bases with no gene match: 6. In nucleotides, the CDR3 is TGTGCCAGCAGTTTAGGACAGGGGAATTGGCAAGAGACCCAGTACTTC. It codes for CASSLGQGNWQETQYF.

This clonotype was counted at least ten times. The V gene is TRBV7-8, the J gene TRBJ2-3, with TRBD2 matching 12 bases. The CDR3 contains 17 residues. Losses at the gene ends were 5 bases for V and 1 base for J; bases not matched to a gene: 7. Per the germline V gene, CDR1 is SGHVS and CDR2 is FQNEAQ. The CDR3 region has the DNA TGTGCCAGCAGCGCGTCTTCTAGCGGGGGGGGCACAGATACGCAGTATTTT. Translated: CASSASSSGGGTDTQYF. The whole variable domain, filled in from reference TRBV7-8 and TRBJ2-3, reads GAGVSQSPRYKVAKRGQDVALRCDPISGHVSLFWYQQALGQGPEFLTYFQNEAQLDKSGLPSDRFFAERPEGSVSTLKIQRTQQEDSAVYLCASSASSSGGGTDTQYFGPGTRLTVL.

This clonotype was observed many times. The V call is TRBV7-2, the J call TRBJ1-1; D gene uncertain. Trimming left V 1 base short and J 4 bases short, with 13 bases between. CDR1 and CDR2 (germline): SGHTA, FQGNSA. The CDR3 is 15 amino acids. DNA for the CDR3: TGTGCCAGCAGCTTAGTGGTTGGGAACCCCACTGAAGCTTTCTTT. Translated, it gives CASSLVVGNPTEAFF.

This clonotype was detected many times. The V call is TRBV7-6, the J call TRBJ1-1; 12 bases fit TRBD1. The CDR3 extends over 13 amino acids. The V segment lost 3 bases and the J segment 11 bases; nucleotides outside the gene matches: 4. Germline-derived CDR1 and CDR2 are SGHVS and FNYEAQ. The CDR3 coding sequence is TGTGCCAGCAGCTTGGGACAGGGGGCACGGGCTTTCTTT. Its translation is CASSLGQGARAFF.

This clonotype was observed many times. This rearrangement joins TRBV14 to TRBJ2-7, with 8 bases matching TRBD1. The CDR3 covers 19 residues. Per the germline V gene, CDR1 is SGHDN and CDR2 is FVKESK. V lost 0 bases and J lost 0; bases outside the gene matches: 13. The CDR3 coding sequence is TGTGCCAGCAGCCAAGATGGCCCCCAAACAGGGGGATACTCCTACGAGCAGTACTTC. Translating gives CASSQDGPQTGGYSYEQYF.

This clonotype was observed many times. CDR3 sequence: CATSAGESYEQYF. The DNA for the CDR3 is TGTGCCACCAGTGCCGGGGAAAGCTACGAGCAGTACTTC. The J gene is TRBJ2-7, the V gene TRBV24-1; TRBD2 might be the D (5 bases). There are 13 residues in the CDR3. CDR1 is KGHDR, CDR2 SFDVKD, per germline. V was pared by 5 bases and J by 3 bases, with 10 bases between.

This clonotype was seen many times. This chain links TRBV7-2 with TRBJ2-7; TRBD1 matches 8 bases. CDR3 length: 20 amino acids. V lost 2 bases and J lost 0; bases outside the gene matches: 18. Per germline, CDR1 SGHTA and CDR2 FQGNSA. CDR3 sequence: CASSLLGYRDRSLSSYEQYF. DNA for the CDR3: TGTGCCAGCAGCTTATTGGGATACCGGGACAGGTCCCTTAGCTCCTACGAGCAGTACTTC.

This clonotype was seen many times. V is TRBV7-6 and J is TRBJ2-5; 7 bases map to TRBD1. This CDR3 has 14 residues. V lost 5 bases and J lost 5; bases outside the gene matches: 8. Per the germline V gene, CDR1 is SGHVS and CDR2 is FNYEAQ. CDR3 residues: CASSGRTGGETQYF. The CDR3 DNA sequence: TGTGCCAGCAGCGGGCGGACAGGTGGTGAGACCCAGTACTTC.

This clonotype was recorded many times. The chain has TRBV27 and TRBJ1-5; 9 nucleotides agree with TRBD1. CDR3 length: 15 amino acids. Germline V gene sequence: CDR1 MNHEY, CDR2 SMNVEV (reference sequence). V trimming: 5 bases; J trimming: 3 bases; junction bases outside the gene matches: 5. CDR3 protein: CASSDLQGANQPQHF. Here the CDR3 DNA reads TGTGCCAGCAGTGATTTACAGGGGGCCAATCAGCCCCAGCATTTT.

The rearrangement joins TRBV7-2 to TRBJ1-1; tentative D call: TRBD1 (5 bases). With 4 bases removed from V and 8 bases from J, the gap between germline ends came to 14 bases. The germline V gene has CDR1 SGHTA and CDR2 FQGNSA. There are 13 residues in the CDR3. CDR3 sequence: CASSYVSGHEAFF. CDR3 nucleotides: TGTGCCAGCAGCTACGTCTCAGGGCACGAAGCTTTCTTT.

This clonotype occurred many times. This chain joins TRBV18 and TRBJ1-5; 10 nucleotides match TRBD1. There are 17 residues in the CDR3. The junction had 6 bases not matched to a gene; V was cut back by 0 bases and J by 4 bases. The germline CDR1 and CDR2 sequences are KGHSH and LQKENI. The CDR3 region is CASSPPGQGGKNQPQHF. Here the CDR3 DNA reads TGTGCCAGCTCACCACCCGGACAGGGGGGGAAAAATCAGCCCCAGCATTTT. The full variable domain, its missing parts supplied by reference TRBV18 and TRBJ1-5, is NAGVMQNPRHLVRRRGQEARLRCSPMKGHSHVYWYRQLPEEGLKFMVYLQKENIIDESGMPKERFSAEFPKEGPSILRIQQVVRGDSAAYFCASSPPGQGGKNQPQHFGDGTRLSIL.

There are many counts of this clonotype. V usage is TRBV19 and J usage is TRBJ1-6; D might be TRBD1 (5 bases). Germline V gene sequence: CDR1 LNHDA, CDR2 SQIVND (reference sequence). CDR3 length: 12 residues. V lost 10 bases to trimming and J lost 8 bases, with 12 bases between them. The CDR3 region has the DNA TGTGCCACCAGTATAGGGGATTCACCCCTCCACTTT. This encodes CATSIGDSPLHF. Variable domain in full (rest from reference TRBV19 and TRBJ1-6): DGGITQSPKYLFRKEGQNVTLSCEQNLNHDAMYWYRQDPGQGLRLIYYSQIVNDFQKGDIAEGYSVSREKKESFPLTVTSAQKNPTAFYLCATSIGDSPLHFGNGTRLTVT.

This clonotype occurred many times. The chain has TRBV20-1 and TRBJ1-2, with D possibly being TRBD1 (5 bases). There are 14 residues in the CDR3. Trimming took off 6 bases at V and 8 bases at J, with 22 bases between the two ends. Per the germline V gene, CDR1 is DFQATT and CDR2 is SNEGSKA (reference sequence). The CDR3 loop reads CSAAPGLSRGGYTF. CDR3 DNA: TGCAGTGCGGCTCCGGGACTCTCTCGAGGAGGCTACACCTTC.

This clonotype was recorded at least ten times. The chain joins TRBV19 to TRBJ1-5; 8 nucleotides line up with TRBD1. The CDR3 length is 14 residues. From germline, CDR1 is LNHDA and CDR2 SQIVND (reference sequence). J lost 1 base, V lost 10 bases, and 6 bases had no gene match. CDR3 protein: CATGDRRSNQPQHF. The CDR3 coding sequence is TGTGCCACCGGGGACAGGAGGAGCAATCAGCCCCAGCATTTT.

This clonotype was seen ten or more times. The chain recombines TRBV6-2 or TRBV6-3 with TRBJ1-2; no clear D. The CDR3 consists of 14 residues. V dropped 7 bases and J dropped 0 bases, with 12 bases sitting between them. Germline loops: CDR1 MNHEY, CDR2 SVGEGT. The CDR3 DNA reads TGTGCCAGCAATCACCAATCCTCTAACTATGGCTACACCTTC. This codes for CASNHQSSNYGYTF.

In its sample, this clonotype was seen many times. This chain joins TRBV19 and TRBJ2-7, with TRBD1 matching over 10 bases. After removal of 4 bases from V and 2 bases from J, the junction contained 11 bases not matched to a gene. CDR3 length: 17 amino acids. Germline V gene data show CDR1 as LNHDA and CDR2 as SQIVND (reference sequence). The DNA for the CDR3 is TGTGCCAGTAGTACCCCGGGACAGGGGAGTGGTGCCTACGAGCAGTACTTC. This encodes CASSTPGQGSGAYEQYF.

This clonotype was seen many times. The chain carries TRBV28 and TRBJ1-5; TRBD1 aligns across 9 bases. J lost 10 bases, V lost 8 bases, and 12 bases had no gene match. The CDR3 consists of 14 residues. CDR1 and CDR2 (germline): MDHEN, SYDVKM. The CDR3 sequence: CASGGQGPISPQHF. Here the CDR3 DNA reads TGTGCCAGCGGGGGACAGGGTCCAATCAGCCCCCAGCATTTT.

This clonotype was detected many times. This rearrangement joins TRBV10-3 to TRBJ1-4, with D unclear. V dropped 11 bases and J dropped 0 bases, with 13 bases sitting between them. There are 14 residues in the CDR3. Germline V gene sequence: CDR1 ENHRY, CDR2 SYGVKD. CDR3 nucleotides: TGTGCCTCCCGGACCGCGACAACTAATGAAAAACTGTTTTTT. Amino acids: CASRTATTNEKLFF.

This clonotype has ten or more counts. The chain uses TRBV4-3 and TRBJ2-5; the D is unclear. Per germline, CDR1 LGHNA and CDR2 YSLEER. This CDR3 contains 13 residues. The ends were cut back, 4 bases at V and 2 bases at J, with 8 bases in the middle. Here the CDR3 DNA reads TGCGCCAGCAGCCGAGGTTGGCAAGAGACCCAGTACTTC. Its protein product is CASSRGWQETQYF.

This clonotype was observed many times. The chain employs TRBV10-3 and TRBJ2-7; the match to TRBD1 covers 9 bases. Germline lookup yields CDR1 ENHRY and CDR2 SYGVKD. The length of the CDR3 is 14 residues. After removal of 5 bases from V and 7 bases from J, the junction contained 9 bases not matched to a gene. The CDR3 coding sequence is TGTGCCATCAGTCGGGACAGGGCGAGTAGAGAGCAGTACTTC. This sequence encodes CAISRDRASREQYF.

This clonotype was recorded many times. The rearrangement joins TRBV2 to TRBJ2-3; 7 bases line up with TRBD2. This CDR3 is built from 15 residues. Unmatched junction bases numbered 13, after V lost 6 bases and J lost 7 bases. Germline V CDR1 and CDR2: SNHLY, FYNNEI. CDR3 DNA sequence: TGTGCCAGCAGCTCGGGGCGGGGGTCCGGGTATACGCAGTATTTT. It specifies CASSSGRGSGYTQYF.

Concerning this clonotype: A much more abundant neighbour one base away suggests this may be a read error. This rearrangement joins TRBV20-1 to TRBJ2-3; 8 bases align to TRBD2. The CDR3 contains 16 residues. Germline CDR1 reads DFQATT; CDR2 reads SNEGSKA (reference sequence). V lost 1 base, J lost 2 bases, and 8 bases stayed unmatched. The CDR3 DNA follows: TGCAGTGCTAGAGTTTTCTTCGGGGGGGTCACAGATACGCAGTATTTT. It specifies CSARVFFGGVTDTQYF.

This clonotype was seen many times. The V call is TRBV12-3 or TRBV12-4, the J call TRBJ1-1, with D unclear. Trimming shortened V by 1 base and J by 8 bases, and 2 bases separated the two germline ends. The CDR3 is 10 amino acids. CDR3 sequence reads: CASSLGEAFF. The CDR3 DNA is TGTGCCAGCAGTTTAGGCGAAGCTTTCTTT.

This clonotype was seen at least ten times. This chain joins TRBV7-2 and TRBJ1-2; no firm D call. This CDR3 is 12 amino acids long. CDR1 and CDR2 from the germline V gene are SGHTA and FQGNSA. The germline V and J ends were trimmed by 5 bases and 4 bases, with 8 bases remaining between them. The CDR3 DNA sequence: TGTGCCAGCAGCGTTCTGCGCTATGGCTACACCTTC. Protein product: CASSVLRYGYTF. The full variable domain, with the rest looked up from reference TRBV7-2 and TRBJ1-2, is GAGVSQSPSNKVTEKGKDVELRCDPISGHTALYWYRQSLGQGLEFLIYFQGNSAPDKSGLPSDRFSAERTGGSVSTLTIQRTQQEDSAVYLCASSVLRYGYTFGSGTRLTVV.